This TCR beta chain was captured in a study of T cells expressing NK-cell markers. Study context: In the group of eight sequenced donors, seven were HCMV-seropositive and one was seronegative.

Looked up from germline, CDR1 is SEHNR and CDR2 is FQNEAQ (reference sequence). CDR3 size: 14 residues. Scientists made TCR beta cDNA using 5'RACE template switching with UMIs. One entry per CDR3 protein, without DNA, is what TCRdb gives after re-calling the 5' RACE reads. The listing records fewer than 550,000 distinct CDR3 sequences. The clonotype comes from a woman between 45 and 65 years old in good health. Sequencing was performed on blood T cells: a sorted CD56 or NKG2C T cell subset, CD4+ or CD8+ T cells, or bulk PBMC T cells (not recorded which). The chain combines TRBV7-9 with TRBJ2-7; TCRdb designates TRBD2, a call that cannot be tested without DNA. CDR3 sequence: CASSGTGLASEQYF.